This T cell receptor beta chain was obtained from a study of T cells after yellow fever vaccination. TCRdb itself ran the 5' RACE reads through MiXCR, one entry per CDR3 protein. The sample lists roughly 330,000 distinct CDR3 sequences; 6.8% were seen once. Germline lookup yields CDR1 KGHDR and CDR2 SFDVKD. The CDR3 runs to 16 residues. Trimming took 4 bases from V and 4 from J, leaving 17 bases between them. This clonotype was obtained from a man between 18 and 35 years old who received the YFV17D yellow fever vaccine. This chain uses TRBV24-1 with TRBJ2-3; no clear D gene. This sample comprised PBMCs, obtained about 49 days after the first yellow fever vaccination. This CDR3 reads CATSDHRVQDPDTQYF. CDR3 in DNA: TGTGCCACCAGTGACCACCGGGTTCAGGATCCAGATACGCAGTATTTT.